The next 12 T cell receptor beta chains were all read from a single sample in a study of OX40 agonist ivuxolimab in advanced cancers. The method was the immunoSEQ multiplex PCR assay. The source is immuneACCESS, and TCRdb retained only in-frame sequences with V and J called. Part of the clones is not carried over; for the studies checked, unresolved V genes explain less than half of this, and the remainder is unexplained. Within this sample are roughly 58,000 clones, with 93% of them counted one time only. The top ten clonotypes cover around 18% of the sample. The sequencing here drew on CD4+ or CD8+ T cells sorted from blood, taken in a trial of the OX40 agonist ivuxolimab. The source of these receptors is an adult with an advanced solid tumor such as melanoma, head and neck, liver or kidney cancer.

The rearrangement links TRBV6-6 to TRBJ1-4; D not resolved. Germline CDR1 is MNHNY and CDR2 is SVGAGI (reference sequence). The germline V and J ends were trimmed by 7 bases and 0 bases, with 12 bases remaining between them. This CDR3 is built from 15 residues. This CDR3 is CASTRTRATNEKLFF. The CDR3, as DNA: TGTGCCAGCACTCGGACCCGAGCAACTAATGAAAAACTGTTTTTT.

J is TRBJ2-7 and V is TRBV28, with TRBD2 matching 7 bases. This CDR3 has 16 residues. Trimming removed 3 bases from V and 4 bases from J; junction bases left unmatched: 12. The germline gives CDR1 MDHEN, CDR2 SYDVKM. The CDR3 nucleotides are TGTGCCAGCAGTTTTTCGGGGACTACATGGTTGTACGAGCAGTACTTC. Protein product: CASSFSGTTWLYEQYF.

The chain links TRBV12-5 to TRBJ2-7; D gene ambiguous. Between the trimmed V and J ends, which lost 3 bases and 5 bases, there was a span of 8 bases. The germline gives CDR1 LGHNT, CDR2 FRNRAP. The CDR3 covers 12 residues. CDR3 region: CASGFGSDEQYF. Here the CDR3 DNA reads TGTGCTAGTGGTTTCGGGTCTGACGAGCAGTACTTC.

The rearrangement uses TRBV4-2 and TRBJ2-1, with 12 bases that match TRBD2. The CDR3 has 15 residues. J gave up 3 bases and V 8 bases, and 5 bases lay outside the gene matches. The germline V gene encodes CDR1 LGHNA and CDR2 YNFKEQ. CDR3 loop: CASGTTSGSYNEQFF. CDR3 nucleotides: TGTGCCAGCGGTACGACTAGCGGGAGCTACAATGAGCAGTTCTTC.

The genes are TRBV18 and TRBJ2-7, with D perhaps TRBD1 (6 bases). The germline V gene encodes CDR1 KGHSH and CDR2 LQKENI. Deletions cut 2 bases from V and 2 bases from J, with 10 bases between. The CDR3 totals 14 residues. The CDR3 spells CASSPSAGAYEQYF. CDR3 sequence (DNA): TGTGCCAGCTCACCATCGGCAGGGGCCTACGAGCAGTACTTC.

This sequence joins TRBV7-9 and TRBJ2-3, with D possibly TRBD2 on 6 matching bases. Germline lookup yields CDR1 SEHNR and CDR2 FQNEAQ (reference sequence). This CDR3 has 15 residues. Trimming removed 1 base from V and 4 bases from J, with 12 bases in between. CDR3 DNA sequence: TGTGCCAGCAGCTTAGTCGGGAGAGTCGCAGATACGCAGTATTTT. Its protein is CASSLVGRVADTQYF.

This chain uses TRBV21-1 with TRBJ2-7; no DNA check was done on the table's D call, TRBD2. TRBV21-1 is listed as a pseudogene. CDR3 length: 18 amino acids. CDR3 sequence: CASSLRGLAGDPAAEQYF. The CDR3 coding sequence is TGTGCCAGCAGCCTAAGAGGGCTAGCGGGAGATCCGGCAGCCGAGCAGTACTTC.

The genes are TRBV7-9 and TRBJ1-1, with D unclear. Germline CDR1 reads SEHNR; CDR2 reads FQNEAQ (reference sequence). The V end lost 5 bases, the J end lost 5 bases, and 12 bases lay between the germline ends. This CDR3 has 13 residues. CDR3 nucleotides: TGTGCCAGCAGCGCCCCAGGAGGAACTGAAGCTTTCTTT. Residues: CASSAPGGTEAFF.

The V gene is TRBV30, the J gene TRBJ2-3, with a tentative D call TRBD1 (5 bases). Germline values: CDR1 GTSNPN, CDR2 SVGIG (reference sequence). This CDR3 has 13 amino acids. V was trimmed by 3 bases and J by 5 bases, leaving 12 bases between them. CDR3 in DNA: TGTGCCTGGAGCCAGGTAAGGGGAGATACGCAGTATTTT. The encoded protein is CAWSQVRGDTQYF.

V usage is TRBV11-2 and J usage is TRBJ1-1; D perhaps matches TRBD1 (5 bases). There are 12 residues in the CDR3. Germline V gene data show CDR1 as SGHAT and CDR2 as FQNNGV. V lost 3 bases and J 10 bases, leaving 12 bases between the germline ends. The CDR3 reads CASSLGQQGAFF. In DNA, the CDR3 is TGTGCCAGCAGCTTGGGCCAGCAGGGAGCTTTCTTT.

The V gene is TRBV5-1, the J gene TRBJ1-4, with 10 nucleotides matching TRBD1. CDR3 size: 15 residues. J lost 8 bases, V lost 0 bases, and 4 bases had no gene match. Germline V gene data show CDR1 as SGHRS and CDR2 as YFSETQ. The CDR3 nucleotides are TGCGCCAGCAGCTTGGGGACAGGGGGAGAGGAAAAACTGTTTTTT. As protein: CASSLGTGGEEKLFF.

The chain combines TRBV28 with TRBJ2-7, with 10 bases identical to TRBD2. J was trimmed by 5 bases and V by 2 bases; bases with no gene match: 12. Germline loops: CDR1 MDHEN, CDR2 SYDVKM. The CDR3 contains 17 residues. In DNA form, the CDR3 reads TGTGCCAGCAGTTTACCCGCGCTAGCGGGAGAGCCAGACGAGCAGTACTTC. Translated, it gives CASSLPALAGEPDEQYF.